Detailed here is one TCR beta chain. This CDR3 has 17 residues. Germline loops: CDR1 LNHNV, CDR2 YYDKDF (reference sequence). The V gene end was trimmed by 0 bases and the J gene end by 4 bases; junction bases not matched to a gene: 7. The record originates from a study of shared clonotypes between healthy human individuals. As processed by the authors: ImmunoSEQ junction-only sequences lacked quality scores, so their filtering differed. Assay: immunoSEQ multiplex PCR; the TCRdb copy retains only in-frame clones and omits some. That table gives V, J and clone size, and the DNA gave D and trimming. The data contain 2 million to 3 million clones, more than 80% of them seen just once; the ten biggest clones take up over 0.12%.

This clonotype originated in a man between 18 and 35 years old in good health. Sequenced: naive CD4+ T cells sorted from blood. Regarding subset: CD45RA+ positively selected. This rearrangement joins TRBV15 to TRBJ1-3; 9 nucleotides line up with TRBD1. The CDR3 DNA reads TGTGCCACCAGCAGAGATCGACAGGGGGTACGAGGAAACACCATATATTTT. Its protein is CATSRDRQGVRGNTIYF.